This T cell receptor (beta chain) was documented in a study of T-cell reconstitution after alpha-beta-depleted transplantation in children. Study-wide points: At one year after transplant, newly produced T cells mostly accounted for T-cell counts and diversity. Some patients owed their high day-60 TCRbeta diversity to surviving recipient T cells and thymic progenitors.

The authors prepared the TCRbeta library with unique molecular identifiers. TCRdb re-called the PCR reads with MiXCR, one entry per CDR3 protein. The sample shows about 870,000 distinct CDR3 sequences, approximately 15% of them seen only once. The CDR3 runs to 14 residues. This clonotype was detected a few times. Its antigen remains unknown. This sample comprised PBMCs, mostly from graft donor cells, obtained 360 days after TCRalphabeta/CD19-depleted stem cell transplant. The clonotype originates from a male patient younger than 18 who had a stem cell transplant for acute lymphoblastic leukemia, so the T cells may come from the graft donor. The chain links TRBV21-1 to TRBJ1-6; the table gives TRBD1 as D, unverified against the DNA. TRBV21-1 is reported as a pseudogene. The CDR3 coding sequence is TGTGCCAGCAGCAAGAGACAGGGAAGGACACCCCTCCACTTT. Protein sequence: CASSKRQGRTPLHF.